These T cell receptor beta chains were read from a single sample in a study of blood T cells in healthy people across ages. TCRdb re-called the 5' RACE reads through MiXCR, storing one row per CDR3 protein. Counted here are approximately 690,000 distinct CDR3 sequences, under 70% occurring once; the ten biggest clones make up around 37%. The specimen was blood. These receptors came from a man aged 60-69 years in good health. CDR3s include the opening cysteine and the closing phenylalanine or tryptophan. D genes are given only for firm matches. Part of the rows lack a size; the others show once, few, many or a class for expanded clones.

v_call: TRBV3-1; j_call: TRBJ2-4; clone_size: few; d_call: -; cdr3_aa: CASSQDRDHKNIQYF; cdr3_nt: TGTGCCAGCAGCCAGGACCGGGACCATAAAAACATTCAGTACTTC
v_call: TRBV20-1; j_call: TRBJ2-1; clone_size: few; d_call: -; cdr3_aa: CSARDPGKGQFF; cdr3_nt: TGCAGTGCTAGAGATCCCGGCAAGGGGCAGTTCTTC
v_call: TRBV5-1; j_call: TRBJ2-1; clone_size: few; d_call: -; cdr3_aa: CASRGTSYNEQFF; cdr3_nt: TGCGCCAGCAGGGGGACAAGTTACAATGAGCAGTTCTTC
v_call: TRBV20-1; j_call: TRBJ2-5; clone_size: -; d_call: TRBD2; cdr3_aa: CSTTSGGPRYF; cdr3_nt: TGCAGCACGACTAGCGGGGGTCCTAGGTACTTC
v_call: TRBV27; j_call: TRBJ2-7; clone_size: -; d_call: -; cdr3_aa: CASSPTWESEQYF; cdr3_nt: TGTGCCAGCAGCCCGACATGGGAGAGCGAGCAGTACTTC
v_call: TRBV2; j_call: TRBJ2-3; clone_size: -; d_call: TRBD1; cdr3_aa: CASRDRASTDTQYF; cdr3_nt: TGTGCCAGCAGGGACAGGGCGAGCACAGATACGCAGTATTTT
v_call: TRBV15; j_call: TRBJ2-7; clone_size: -; d_call: -; cdr3_aa: CATSTSFMLREQYF; cdr3_nt: TGTGCCACCAGCACTTCTTTTATGTTACGAGAGCAGTACTTC
v_call: TRBV6-6; j_call: TRBJ1-2; clone_size: -; d_call: -; cdr3_aa: CASSLDSNGYTF; cdr3_nt: TGTGCCAGCAGTCTCGACTCGAATGGCTACACCTTC
v_call: TRBV20-1; j_call: TRBJ1-2; clone_size: -; d_call: -; cdr3_aa: CSATGQLYGYTF; cdr3_nt: TGCAGTGCTACAGGACAGCTCTATGGCTACACCTTC
v_call: TRBV27; j_call: TRBJ2-3; clone_size: -; d_call: -; cdr3_aa: CASGHGCTDTQYF; cdr3_nt: TGTGCCAGCGGCCATGGGTGCACAGATACGCAGTATTTT
v_call: TRBV2; j_call: TRBJ1-4; clone_size: -; d_call: -; cdr3_aa: CASSEVGREKLFF; cdr3_nt: TGTGCCAGCAGTGAAGTGGGGAGGGAAAAACTGTTTTTT
v_call: TRBV6-1; j_call: TRBJ2-7; clone_size: -; d_call: TRBD2; cdr3_aa: CASSETTSGAYEQYF; cdr3_nt: TGTGCCAGCAGTGAAACGACTAGCGGCGCCTACGAGCAGTACTTC
v_call: TRBV7-2; j_call: TRBJ2-3; clone_size: few; d_call: -; cdr3_aa: CASSPQGRDTQYF; cdr3_nt: TGTGCCAGCAGCCCCCAGGGACGCGATACGCAGTATTTT
v_call: TRBV12-3/TRBV12-4; j_call: TRBJ1-3; clone_size: -; d_call: -; cdr3_aa: CATNGRSGNTIYF; cdr3_nt: TGTGCCACTAACGGTCGCTCTGGAAACACCATATATTTT
v_call: TRBV12-3/TRBV12-4; j_call: TRBJ2-7; clone_size: -; d_call: TRBD2; cdr3_aa: CASSAAGGSQTLYF; cdr3_nt: TGTGCCAGCAGTGCCGCGGGGGGCAGTCAGACCCTGTACTTC
v_call: TRBV5-1; j_call: TRBJ2-1; clone_size: once; d_call: TRBD2; cdr3_aa: CASSLALAGFYNEQFF; cdr3_nt: TGCGCCAGCAGCTTGGCACTAGCGGGGTTCTACAATGAGCAGTTCTTC
v_call: TRBV12-3/TRBV12-4; j_call: TRBJ2-7; clone_size: -; d_call: TRBD2; cdr3_aa: CASIPAGTRDNEQYF; cdr3_nt: TGTGCCAGCATCCCGGCCGGGACTAGAGACAATGAGCAGTACTTC
v_call: TRBV28; j_call: TRBJ1-2; clone_size: -; d_call: -; cdr3_aa: CASSPLLANYGYTF; cdr3_nt: TGTGCCAGCAGCCCTTTGCTAGCTAACTATGGCTACACCTTC
v_call: TRBV2; j_call: TRBJ1-2; clone_size: once; d_call: TRBD1; cdr3_aa: CASLRQGVTYGYTF; cdr3_nt: TGTGCCAGCTTGAGACAGGGGGTGACCTATGGCTACACCTTC
v_call: TRBV20-1; j_call: TRBJ2-1; clone_size: -; d_call: TRBD2; cdr3_aa: CSASWRRGGDEQFF; cdr3_nt: TGCAGTGCTAGCTGGCGGCGGGGGGGCGATGAGCAGTTCTTC
v_call: TRBV12-3/TRBV12-4; j_call: TRBJ2-5; clone_size: -; d_call: -; cdr3_aa: CASSEQGRETQYF; cdr3_nt: TGTGCCAGCAGCGAACAGGGGAGGGAGACCCAGTACTTC
v_call: TRBV25-1; j_call: TRBJ2-1; clone_size: once; d_call: -; cdr3_aa: CAWRGPSSYNEQFF; cdr3_nt: TGTGCTTGGCGTGGCCCAAGCTCCTACAATGAGCAGTTCTTC
v_call: TRBV6-5; j_call: TRBJ2-7; clone_size: -; d_call: TRBD1; cdr3_aa: CASSLAGTGLYEQYF; cdr3_nt: TGTGCCAGCAGCCTAGCCGGGACAGGATTGTACGAGCAGTACTTC
v_call: TRBV12-3/TRBV12-4; j_call: TRBJ2-5; clone_size: -; d_call: TRBD2; cdr3_aa: CASSFAGTREVTQYF; cdr3_nt: TGTGCCAGCAGTTTCGCCGGGACTAGAGAAGTGACCCAGTACTTC
v_call: TRBV6-4; j_call: TRBJ2-3; clone_size: -; d_call: -; cdr3_aa: CASKEDRTDTQYF; cdr3_nt: TGTGCCAGCAAAGAAGACCGGACAGATACGCAGTATTTT
v_call: TRBV6-5; j_call: TRBJ2-3; clone_size: -; d_call: -; cdr3_aa: CASSYSGVSTDTQYF; cdr3_nt: TGTGCCAGCAGTTACTCGGGGGTGAGCACAGATACGCAGTATTTT
v_call: TRBV27; j_call: TRBJ2-1; clone_size: -; d_call: TRBD2; cdr3_aa: CASSSGRLLNEQFF; cdr3_nt: TGTGCCAGCAGTAGCGGGAGATTGCTAAATGAGCAGTTCTTC
v_call: TRBV15; j_call: TRBJ2-5; clone_size: -; d_call: -; cdr3_aa: CATSRGVQETQYF; cdr3_nt: TGTGCCACCAGCAGAGGGGTCCAAGAGACCCAGTACTTC
v_call: TRBV4-2; j_call: TRBJ1-2; clone_size: -; d_call: -; cdr3_aa: CAIGNHYGYTF; cdr3_nt: TGTGCCATAGGGAATCACTATGGCTACACCTTC
v_call: TRBV6-6; j_call: TRBJ1-4; clone_size: -; d_call: TRBD1; cdr3_aa: CASRTGVEKLFF; cdr3_nt: TGTGCCAGTCGGACAGGGGTAGAAAAACTGTTTTTT
v_call: TRBV9; j_call: TRBJ2-5; clone_size: once; d_call: -; cdr3_aa: CASSVAPREETQYF; cdr3_nt: TGTGCCAGCAGCGTAGCTCCCAGGGAAGAGACCCAGTACTTC
v_call: TRBV21-1; j_call: TRBJ2-7; clone_size: -; d_call: -; cdr3_aa: CASGRIGGGTSKEQYF; cdr3_nt: TGCGCCAGCGGACGGATTGGGGGGGGGACGTCTAAAGAGCAGTACTTC
v_call: TRBV7-2; j_call: TRBJ2-1; clone_size: -; d_call: TRBD1; cdr3_aa: CASSSDRVYNEQFF; cdr3_nt: TGTGCCAGCAGCTCCGACAGGGTGTACAATGAGCAGTTCTTC
v_call: TRBV10-2; j_call: TRBJ2-5; clone_size: -; d_call: -; cdr3_aa: CASTLPVKTQYF; cdr3_nt: TGCGCCAGCACTCTTCCCGTGAAGACCCAGTACTTC
v_call: TRBV6-2/TRBV6-3; j_call: TRBJ2-1; clone_size: -; d_call: -; cdr3_aa: CASARITEQFF; cdr3_nt: TGTGCCAGTGCACGGATCACTGAGCAGTTCTTC
v_call: TRBV20-1; j_call: TRBJ2-5; clone_size: -; d_call: TRBD2; cdr3_aa: CSARALAGGRETQYF; cdr3_nt: TGCAGTGCTAGAGCACTAGCGGGGGGGCGAGAGACCCAGTACTTC
v_call: TRBV4-1; j_call: TRBJ2-1; clone_size: -; d_call: -; cdr3_aa: CASSPAGVNQETQFF; cdr3_nt: TGCGCCAGCAGCCCGGCCGGGGTAAACCAAGAGACCCAGTTCTTC
v_call: TRBV4-1; j_call: TRBJ2-3; clone_size: -; d_call: -; cdr3_aa: CASSPRGFSTDTQYF; cdr3_nt: TGCGCCAGCAGCCCCAGGGGTTTTAGCACAGATACGCAGTATTTT
v_call: TRBV3-1; j_call: TRBJ1-1; clone_size: -; d_call: -; cdr3_aa: CASSLETFTGWKNTEAFF; cdr3_nt: TGTGCCAGCAGCCTAGAAACTTTTACAGGGTGGAAAAACACTGAAGCTTTCTTT
v_call: TRBV7-2; j_call: TRBJ2-1; clone_size: few; d_call: -; cdr3_aa: CASSLGAGALREQFF; cdr3_nt: TGTGCCAGCAGCTTAGGGGCGGGGGCGTTGAGGGAGCAGTTCTTC
v_call: TRBV5-1; j_call: TRBJ1-1; clone_size: few; d_call: -; cdr3_aa: CASNEGTNTEAFF; cdr3_nt: TGCGCCAGCAATGAGGGGACGAACACTGAAGCTTTCTTT
v_call: TRBV11-2; j_call: TRBJ1-1; clone_size: -; d_call: -; cdr3_aa: CASSVQGNAFF; cdr3_nt: TGTGCCAGCAGCGTACAGGGTAACGCTTTCTTT
v_call: TRBV29-1; j_call: TRBJ2-5; clone_size: few; d_call: TRBD1; cdr3_aa: CSVEWTEGAETQYF; cdr3_nt: TGCAGCGTTGAGTGGACAGAGGGGGCAGAGACCCAGTACTTC
v_call: TRBV12-3/TRBV12-4; j_call: TRBJ2-7; clone_size: -; d_call: TRBD2; cdr3_aa: CASNSGGRTGEQYF; cdr3_nt: TGTGCCAGCAACTCGGGGGGGCGGACCGGGGAGCAGTACTTC
v_call: TRBV20-1; j_call: TRBJ2-3; clone_size: once; d_call: -; cdr3_aa: CSALPTDTQYF; cdr3_nt: TGCAGTGCCCTTCCCACAGATACGCAGTATTTT
v_call: TRBV5-1; j_call: TRBJ1-5; clone_size: -; d_call: -; cdr3_aa: CASSLQGASNQPQHF; cdr3_nt: TGCGCCAGCAGCCTACAGGGAGCTAGCAATCAGCCCCAGCATTTT
v_call: TRBV5-5; j_call: TRBJ2-7; clone_size: -; d_call: -; cdr3_aa: CASSSQEGRNYEQYF; cdr3_nt: TGTGCCAGCAGCTCCCAGGAGGGCAGGAACTACGAGCAGTACTTC
v_call: TRBV6-6; j_call: TRBJ2-5; clone_size: -; d_call: -; cdr3_aa: CASTQSPGGTQYF; cdr3_nt: TGTGCCAGCACCCAGTCCCCTGGGGGGACCCAGTACTTC
v_call: TRBV5-6; j_call: TRBJ2-1; clone_size: few; d_call: -; cdr3_aa: CASSLVRGDEQFF; cdr3_nt: TGTGCCAGCAGCTTGGTTCGAGGAGATGAGCAGTTCTTC
v_call: TRBV27; j_call: TRBJ1-2; clone_size: -; d_call: -; cdr3_aa: CASSPQINYGYTF; cdr3_nt: TGTGCCAGCAGTCCTCAGATAAACTATGGCTACACCTTC
v_call: TRBV29-1; j_call: TRBJ2-5; clone_size: few; d_call: -; cdr3_aa: CSVEWVARETQYF; cdr3_nt: TGCAGCGTTGAATGGGTGGCGAGGGAGACCCAGTACTTC
v_call: TRBV6-1; j_call: TRBJ2-1; clone_size: few; d_call: -; cdr3_aa: CASGTWDNEQFF; cdr3_nt: TGTGCCAGCGGGACGTGGGACAATGAGCAGTTCTTC
v_call: TRBV5-5; j_call: TRBJ2-4; clone_size: few; d_call: -; cdr3_aa: CASSPGGNTIQYF; cdr3_nt: TGTGCCAGCAGCCCTGGAGGGAATACCATTCAGTACTTC
v_call: TRBV20-1; j_call: TRBJ2-5; clone_size: -; d_call: -; cdr3_aa: CSARDSGGRAASYNEQYF; cdr3_nt: TGCAGTGCTAGAGATTCGGGGGGCAGGGCAGCTTCCTACAATGAGCAGTACTTC
v_call: TRBV28; j_call: TRBJ2-7; clone_size: -; d_call: -; cdr3_aa: CASSSPGPLYEQYF; cdr3_nt: TGTGCCAGCAGTTCCCCGGGACCCCTCTACGAGCAGTACTTC
v_call: TRBV5-4; j_call: TRBJ2-3; clone_size: -; d_call: -; cdr3_aa: CASSPPLGSRGETDTQYF; cdr3_nt: TGTGCCAGCAGCCCCCCCCTGGGGAGTAGGGGGGAGACAGATACGCAGTATTTT
v_call: TRBV5-8; j_call: TRBJ1-4; clone_size: once; d_call: -; cdr3_aa: CASSLGLFPATNEKLFF; cdr3_nt: TGTGCCAGCAGCTTGGGACTATTCCCAGCAACTAATGAAAAACTGTTTTTT